What follows are 22 T cell receptor beta chains derived from one specimen sequenced in a study of OX40 agonist ivuxolimab in advanced cancers. Generated by immunoSEQ multiplex PCR, the TCRdb table keeps only in-frame clones and is missing some. The data hold some 50,000 clones, with 85% to 90% observed a single time. The sequenced sample was CD4+ or CD8+ T cells sorted from blood, obtained in a trial of the OX40 agonist ivuxolimab. These receptors were taken from an adult with an advanced solid tumor such as melanoma, head and neck, liver or kidney cancer.

The count of this clone is one. This chain connects TRBV5-1 to TRBJ2-3, with TRBD1 identical over 9 bases. J gave up 5 bases and V 4 bases, and 8 bases lay outside the gene matches. Germline loops: CDR1 SGHRS, CDR2 YFSETQ. The CDR3 is 15 amino acids. CDR3 residues: CASSPAGTGLDTQYF. The CDR3 region has the DNA TGCGCCAGCAGCCCCGCCGGGACAGGGTTAGATACGCAGTATTTT.

DNA for the CDR3: TGTGCCAGCAGCTTGGGCGGCGGGGGGGCCTCTTACAATGAGCAGTTCTTC. Translated, it gives CASSLGGGGASYNEQFF. The chain is built from TRBV5-4 and TRBJ2-1; TRBD2 aligns across 9 bases. The CDR3 is 17 amino acids. Germline CDR1 reads SGHNT; CDR2 reads YYREEE (reference sequence). The V and J ends lost 0 bases and 4 bases, in that order; junction bases with no gene match: 8.

This clone was seen just once. The chain is built from TRBV5-1 and TRBJ1-2; weak D call: TRBD1 (6 bases). The V end was cut by 4 bases, the J end by 4 bases, with 17 bases between. The CDR3 totals 15 residues. Looked up from germline, CDR1 is SGHRS and CDR2 is YFSETQ. CDR3 nucleotide sequence: TGCGCCAGCAGCCTGTCCTCGGACAGTCCCTATGGCTACACCTTC. Its protein product is CASSLSSDSPYGYTF.

The J gene is TRBJ2-5, the V gene TRBV7-2; 11 nucleotides line up with TRBD1. The DNA end is a closer match to TRBJ2-7, so the J assignment may be wrong. Germline V gene sequence: CDR1 SGHTA, CDR2 FQGNSA. There are 18 residues in the CDR3. CDR3 bases: TGTGCCAGCAGCTTAGCGGGGACAGGGGGAGGCATTAACTACGAGCAGTACTTC. It encodes CASSLAGTGGGINYEQYF.

This clone was observed once. The chain has TRBV7-9 and TRBJ1-1; the D gene is possibly TRBD1 (6 bases). The CDR3 length is 15 residues. Looked up from germline, CDR1 is SEHNR and CDR2 is FQNEAQ (reference sequence). V gave up 4 bases and J gave up 0 bases, with 12 bases separating them. In DNA, the CDR3 is TGTGCCAGCAGCTCCGGACAGATCATGAACACTGAAGCTTTCTTT. This gives the protein CASSSGQIMNTEAFF.

The chain joins TRBV19 to TRBJ1-5; D unresolved. Germline V gene sequence: CDR1 LNHDA, CDR2 SQIVND (reference sequence). V lost 5 bases to trimming and J lost 2 bases, with 10 bases between them. This CDR3 has 14 amino acids. CDR3 protein: CASSFSQGNQPQHF. CDR3 nucleotide sequence: TGTGCCAGTAGTTTCTCTCAGGGCAATCAGCCCCAGCATTTT.

This chain connects TRBV6-1 to TRBJ2-7; D uncertain. The CDR3 totals 12 residues. Germline CDR1 MNHNS, CDR2 SASEGT. Trimming removed 7 bases at V and 5 bases at J, with 12 bases between. CDR3 protein: CASNRVSDEQYF. In nucleotides, the CDR3 is TGTGCCAGCAACCGTGTGTCGGACGAGCAGTACTTC.

This clone was seen once. V is TRBV7-2 and J is TRBJ2-3, with TRBD2 matching 10 bases. From germline, CDR1 is SGHTA and CDR2 FQGNSA. The CDR3 spans 17 residues. V shed 5 bases and J 0 bases; nucleotides not matched to a gene: 8. Here the CDR3 DNA reads TGTGCCAGCAGCCTAAGGACTAGCGGAACTAGCACAGATACGCAGTATTTT. This codes for CASSLRTSGTSTDTQYF.

The V call is TRBV21-1, the J call TRBJ2-3; the table's D gene call, TRBD2, was not cross checked with the DNA. TRBV21-1 is classified as a pseudogene. This CDR3 spans 15 amino acids. The DNA for the CDR3 is TGTGCCAGCAGCAAGTTGAGCGGTCGCACAGATACGCAGTATTTT. Translating gives CASSKLSGRTDTQYF.

This chain connects TRBV7-8 to TRBJ1-5, with TRBD1 matching 9 bases. The CDR3 covers 16 residues. After removal of 2 bases from V and 7 bases from J, the junction contained 9 bases not matched to a gene. Per germline, CDR1 SGHVS and CDR2 FQNEAQ. The CDR3 spells CASSLSGTGQGQPQHF. The CDR3 DNA reads TGTGCCAGCAGCTTAAGCGGGACAGGGCAGGGACAGCCCCAGCATTTT.

DNA for the CDR3: TGTGCCAGCAGCTTAGCGCGGACCGGGGAGCTGTTTTTT. Its translation is CASSLARTGELFF. The chain has TRBV7-9 and TRBJ2-2; unclear D gene. Germline loops: CDR1 SEHNR, CDR2 FQNEAQ (reference sequence). V dropped 0 bases and J dropped 5 bases, with 4 bases sitting between them. The length of the CDR3 is 13 residues.

The chain carries TRBV19 and TRBJ2-5, with 15 nucleotides matching TRBD2. After removal of 5 bases from V and 5 bases from J, the junction contained 6 bases not matched to a gene. Germline CDR1 LNHDA, CDR2 SQIVND (reference sequence). The CDR3 has 16 amino acids. The CDR3: CASSSGTSGRRETQYF. CDR3 coding DNA: TGTGCCAGTAGTTCCGGGACTAGCGGGAGGCGGGAGACCCAGTACTTC.

The chain is built from TRBV11-2 and TRBJ1-4; D perhaps matches TRBD1 (6 bases). CDR1 SGHAT and CDR2 FQNNGV come from the germline V gene. V was trimmed by 0 bases and J by 6 bases, leaving 14 bases between them. This CDR3 spans 16 amino acids. The CDR3 DNA follows: TGTGCCAGCAGCTTAGAAGTCTCCCCAGGGGATGAAAAACTGTTTTTT. This gives the protein CASSLEVSPGDEKLFF.

This clone has just a few counts. The chain has TRBV7-9 and TRBJ1-5; D is perhaps TRBD1 (5 bases). Trimming removed 3 bases at V and 7 bases at J, with 10 bases between. There are 13 residues in the CDR3. Germline V CDR1 and CDR2: SEHNR, FQNEAQ (reference sequence). CDR3 sequence reads: CASSFGGSQPQHF. In DNA, the CDR3 is TGTGCCAGCAGCTTCGGGGGATCCCAGCCCCAGCATTTT.

The chain links TRBV27 to TRBJ1-4, with D perhaps TRBD1 (5 bases). Trimming stripped 3 bases from V and 4 bases from J, with 18 bases between. The CDR3 consists of 17 residues. The germline gives CDR1 MNHEY, CDR2 SMNVEV (reference sequence). CDR3 sequence reads: CASSFTPQGHSNEKLFF. Written as DNA, the CDR3 is TGTGCCAGCAGTTTTACTCCCCAAGGACATAGTAATGAAAAACTGTTTTTT.

V and J are TRBV6-5 and TRBJ1-1; no definite D call. Germline V gene lookup returns CDR1 MNHEY and CDR2 SVGAGI. The length of the CDR3 is 14 residues. V lost 5 bases to trimming and J lost 8 bases, with 18 bases between them. The CDR3 spells CASSHPHKSEEAFF. Here the CDR3 DNA reads TGTGCCAGCAGTCACCCCCATAAATCCGAGGAAGCTTTCTTT.

The gene calls are TRBV6-5 and TRBJ1-3; TRBD1 is a possible D gene (5 bases). In germline, CDR1 is MNHEY, CDR2 SVGAGI. The CDR3 has 16 amino acids. Trimming removed 0 bases from V and 0 bases from J, with 9 bases in between. The CDR3 reads CASSYSTESSGNTIYF. Written as DNA, the CDR3 is TGTGCCAGCAGTTACTCGACAGAATCCTCTGGAAACACCATATATTTT.

The chain joins TRBV2 to TRBJ2-7; D may be TRBD1 or TRBD2 (6 bases each). Per the germline V gene, CDR1 is SNHLY and CDR2 is FYNNEI. The CDR3 is 14 residues long. V lost 6 bases and J 2 bases, leaving 14 bases between the germline ends. As DNA, the CDR3 is TGTGCCAGCAGAGGGGGGACGGATACCTACGAGCAGTACTTC. The encoded protein is CASRGGTDTYEQYF.

The chain couples TRBV5-8 to TRBJ2-3; 7 bases map to TRBD2. Germline-derived CDR1 and CDR2 are SGHTS and YDEGEE. This CDR3 comprises 19 residues. Unmatched junction bases numbered 22, after V lost 6 bases and J lost 3 bases. The CDR3 region has the DNA TGTGCCAGCAAATTCCACTTTGGCGAGCGGGATGTTTTGACAGATACGCAGTATTTT. Translated, it gives CASKFHFGERDVLTDTQYF.

In DNA, the CDR3 is TGTGCCACCCGGGGGGGAGTCGACGGAAATGAGCAGTTCTTC. Residues: CATRGGVDGNEQFF. The chain combines TRBV11-2 with TRBJ2-1, with 8 bases matching TRBD2. V lost 10 bases and J lost 7; bases outside the gene matches: 12. This CDR3 is built from 14 residues. The germline V gene encodes CDR1 SGHAT and CDR2 FQNNGV.

This chain joins TRBV11-3 and TRBJ2-3; tentatively, D is TRBD1 (5 bases). Germline V lookup: CDR1 SGHNT, CDR2 YENEEA. The CDR3 sequence is 14 residues long. Trimming shortened V by 2 bases and J by 6 bases, and 12 bases separated the two germline ends. CDR3 nucleotide sequence: TGTGCCAGCAGCTTACAGGGAAGGTTGGATACGCAGTATTTT. Protein sequence: CASSLQGRLDTQYF.

The chain recombines TRBV28 with TRBJ1-5, with D hard to call. Trimming left V 6 bases short and J 10 bases short, with 10 bases between. Germline values: CDR1 MDHEN, CDR2 SYDVKM. The CDR3 length is 11 residues. Here the CDR3 reads CASSYLPPQHF. The CDR3, as DNA: TGTGCCAGCAGCTACCTTCCTCCCCAGCATTTT.